This T cell receptor (beta chain) was profiled in a study of blood T cell repertoires in COVID-19. Assay: immunoSEQ multiplex PCR; the TCRdb copy retains only in-frame clones and omits some. The table records around 150,000 clones, approximately 85% of them present only once. This CDR3 is built from 16 residues. Trimming pared 7 bases from V and 6 bases from J, leaving 24 bases between. The germline gives CDR1 SEHNR, CDR2 FQNEAQ (reference sequence). The gene calls are TRBV7-9 and TRBJ1-2; D ambiguous. The sequencing sample was made of peripheral blood. This sequence was found in a middle-aged man with acute or convalescent COVID-19. The CDR3 nucleotides are TGTGCCAGCAACTCACAACTCGCCCGGGGTAAAGATGGCTACACCTTC. Protein product: CASNSQLARGKDGYTF. Full variable domain (outside the CDR3, taken from reference TRBV7-9 and TRBJ1-2): DTGVSQNPRHKITKRGQNVTFRCDPISEHNRLYWYRQTLGQGPEFLTYFQNEAQLEKSRLLSDRFSAERPKGSFSTLEIQRTEQGDSAMYLCASNSQLARGKDGYTFGSGTRLTVV.